A selection of T cell receptor beta chains follows, all from one sample in a study of cytomegalovirus exposure and HLA in healthy donors. Data came from immunoSEQ multiplex PCR; TCRdb stores just in-frame clones and leaves some out. This repertoire shows tens of thousands of clones, roughly 85% found once; its top ten account for roughly 2.5%. The sequenced sample was PBMCs. These receptors came from a man aged 30 to 45 in good health and CMV-seronegative. The CDR3 runs from the conserved cysteine through the conserved F or W. The D gene is left open where the match is weak. Expanded clones get a size class; other rows say once, few or many, or leave the size out.

cdr3_length j_call v_call clone_size d_call cdr3_aa cdr3_nt
16 TRBJ2-7 TRBV5-1 NA TRBD1 CARSLDVTGPLHEQYF TGCGCCCGCAGCTTGGACGTGACAGGGCCCCTCCACGAGCAGTACTTC
16 TRBJ2-2 TRBV7-3 NA NA CASSLSQVKNTGELFF TGTGCCAGCAGCTTATCTCAGGTGAAGAACACCGGGGAGCTGTTTTTT
13 TRBJ1-2 TRBV6-1 few NA CASSETPNYGYTF TGTGCCAGCAGTGAAACTCCTAACTATGGCTACACCTTC
16 TRBJ2-7 TRBV7-9 NA NA CASSLEGGGELYEQYF TGTGCCAGCAGCTTAGAGGGAGGGGGGGAACTTTACGAGCAGTACTTC
11 TRBJ2-2 TRBV6-1 few NA CASSPTGELFF TGTGCCAGCAGTCCTACCGGGGAGCTGTTTTTT
16 TRBJ2-1 TRBV11-3 NA NA CASSTPFGSSYNEQFF TGTGCCAGCAGCACGCCCTTTGGGAGCTCCTACAATGAGCAGTTCTTC
14 TRBJ2-7 TRBV11-2 NA NA CASSPWTVGDEQYF TGTGCCAGCAGCCCATGGACAGTTGGGGACGAGCAGTACTTC
14 TRBJ2-7 TRBV4-2 NA TRBD1 CASSPGGTGAEQYF TGTGCCAGCAGCCCAGGCGGAACAGGGGCCGAGCAGTACTTC
13 TRBJ2-7 TRBV5-1 NA TRBD1 CASRGTGGHEQYF TGCGCCAGCAGAGGGACAGGGGGCCACGAGCAGTACTTC
15 TRBJ1-1 TRBV10-1 few TRBD1 CSSSPSLTGGTEAFF TGCTCCAGCAGCCCCTCACTGACAGGGGGAACTGAAGCTTTCTTT
15 TRBJ2-2 TRBV25-1 NA TRBD2 CASTIAGGASGELFF TGTGCCAGCACCATAGCGGGAGGGGCGAGTGGGGAGCTGTTTTTT
18 TRBJ2-1 TRBV29-1 NA TRBD2 CSPKGGLAGLSSYNEQFF TGCAGCCCTAAAGGGGGACTAGCGGGGCTGAGCTCCTACAATGAGCAGTTCTTC
15 TRBJ1-3 TRBV4-2 NA TRBD1 CASSPRGFSGNTIYF TGTGCCAGCAGCCCCAGGGGGTTTTCTGGAAACACCATATATTTT
14 TRBJ1-3 TRBV4-2 NA TRBD1 CASSQTGGGNTIYF TGTGCCAGCAGCCAGACAGGGGGTGGAAACACCATATATTTT
16 TRBJ2-1 TRBV6-6 NA TRBD2 CASSYETSGAYNEQFF TGTGCCAGCAGTTACGAAACTAGCGGGGCATACAATGAGCAGTTCTTC
13 TRBJ1-2 TRBV11-2 NA TRBD1 CASSLGTANGYTF TGTGCCAGCAGCCTCGGGACAGCGAATGGCTACACCTTC
14 TRBJ1-5 TRBV30 NA TRBD1 CACRDRGLNQPQHF TGTGCCTGCCGGGACAGGGGGCTCAATCAGCCCCAGCATTTT
17 TRBJ2-1 TRBV5-4 NA TRBD2 CASSLPASGGGNNEQFF TGTGCCAGCAGCTTGCCGGCGTCGGGCGGGGGAAACAATGAGCAGTTCTTC
16 TRBJ1-2 TRBV7-9 NA TRBD1 CASSPDRDKPQYGYTF TGTGCCAGCAGCCCGGACAGGGATAAGCCCCAGTATGGCTACACCTTC
13 TRBJ2-3 TRBV25-1 NA TRBD1 CASKGTGTDTQYF TGTGCCAGCAAAGGGACAGGCACAGATACGCAGTATTTT
15 TRBJ2-7 TRBV27 once TRBD1 CASSTTGGRAREQYF TGTGCCAGCAGTACCACAGGGGGGCGCGCTAGGGAGCAGTACTTC
14 TRBJ2-1 TRBV5-4 NA NA CASSLVGRNNEQFF TGTGCCAGCAGCTTGGTGGGGCGAAACAATGAGCAGTTCTTC
14 TRBJ2-3 TRBV6-5 NA NA CASSSSRRADTQYF TGTGCCAGCAGTTCGTCTCGGAGGGCAGATACGCAGTATTTT
16 TRBJ2-4 TRBV4-3 NA TRBD2 CASSQEGSGRQNIQYF TGCGCCAGCAGCCAAGAGGGGAGCGGGAGGCAAAACATTCAGTACTTC
14 TRBJ2-7 TRBV4-3 NA TRBD1 CASSQLTGDYEQYF TGCGCCAGCAGCCAACTGACAGGGGACTACGAGCAGTACTTC
13 TRBJ2-1 TRBV19 NA TRBD2 CASQRGAGRGQFF TGTGCCAGTCAGCGGGGGGCCGGTAGGGGGCAGTTCTTC
15 TRBJ2-3 TRBV28 medium-sized NA CATGRAGVGGDTQYF TGTGCCACTGGGAGGGCGGGAGTAGGGGGGGATACGCAGTATTTT
16 TRBJ2-1 TRBV28 NA NA CASSSLARSSYNEQFF TGTGCCAGCAGTTCTCTAGCGAGGAGCTCCTACAATGAGCAGTTCTTC
11 TRBJ2-7 TRBV2 NA NA CASVDRIEQYF TGTGCCAGCGTCGATAGAATTGAGCAGTACTTC
14 TRBJ1-2 TRBV7-3 NA TRBD1 CASSLTAGGGGYTF TGTGCCAGCAGCTTAACAGCAGGGGGCGGCGGCTACACCTTC
15 TRBJ2-6 TRBV28 NA NA CATQGGPSGANVLTF TGTGCCACACAAGGAGGGCCCTCTGGGGCCAACGTCCTGACTTTC
11 TRBJ2-7 TRBV28 NA NA CASSHSPTQYF TGTGCCAGCAGTCATAGTCCCACGCAGTACTTC
15 TRBJ1-1 TRBV30 NA NA CAWSRLAGARTEAFF TGTGCCTGGAGTCGATTGGCAGGGGCGCGAACTGAAGCTTTCTTT
14 TRBJ1-2 TRBV7-9 NA NA CASSFTGNNYGYTF TGTGCCAGCAGCTTTACCGGGAACAACTATGGCTACACCTTC
14 TRBJ2-5 TRBV10-2 NA TRBD1 CARTGFSAQETQYF TGCGCCAGGACAGGGTTTTCCGCCCAAGAGACCCAGTACTTC
13 TRBJ1-2 TRBV6-6 NA TRBD1 CASRGTGGCGYTF TGTGCCAGCAGAGGGACAGGGGGCTGTGGCTACACCTTC
16 TRBJ2-6 TRBV6-6 NA NA CASRDKGAGGANVLTF TGTGCCAGCAGGGATAAAGGGGCGGGAGGGGCCAACGTCCTGACTTTC
13 TRBJ1-1 TRBV2 NA NA CASSEREAGEAFF TGTGCCAGCAGTGAAAGGGAGGCTGGTGAAGCTTTCTTT
15 TRBJ1-5 TRBV7-9 NA NA CASSDSTGPHQPQHF TGTGCCAGCAGCGATAGCACAGGGCCCCATCAGCCCCAGCATTTT
16 TRBJ2-3 TRBV4-2 few TRBD2 CASSQVPQAGLDTQYF TGTGCCAGCAGCCAAGTCCCCCAAGCGGGGTTAGATACGCAGTATTTT
15 TRBJ1-4 TRBV15 NA NA CATSRAQGPAKKLFF TGTGCCACCAGCAGAGCCCAGGGGCCAGCTAAAAAACTGTTTTTT
16 TRBJ1-1 TRBV19 NA TRBD1 CASTIRTGGRYTEAFF TGTGCCAGTACCATAAGGACAGGGGGAAGGTACACTGAAGCTTTCTTT
11 TRBJ1-1 TRBV29-1 NA NA CSVPYRAEAFF TGCAGCGTGCCTTACAGGGCTGAAGCTTTCTTT
16 TRBJ2-6 TRBV19 NA TRBD1 CASNTGGRSGANVLTF TGTGCCAGTAATACAGGGGGGAGGTCTGGGGCCAACGTCCTGACTTTC
13 TRBJ2-1 TRBV11-1 few TRBD1 CASSQGTASGQFF TGTGCCAGCAGCCAAGGGACAGCGAGCGGGCAGTTCTTC
14 TRBJ2-7 TRBV7-2 NA NA CASSLTGRRLEQYF TGTGCCAGCAGCTTAACCGGTCGGAGGCTCGAGCAGTACTTC
14 TRBJ2-2 TRBV15 NA NA CATGPRSPTGELFF TGTGCCACCGGGCCTCGGTCCCCCACCGGGGAGCTGTTTTTT
13 TRBJ1-1 TRBV2 NA TRBD1 CASRIDRGIEAFF TGTGCCAGCAGGATTGACAGGGGAATTGAAGCTTTCTTT
15 TRBJ2-7 TRBV28 NA NA CASNIQGTSSYEQYF TGTGCCAGCAACATACAGGGAACTAGCTCCTACGAGCAGTACTTC
14 TRBJ2-1 TRBV29-1 NA NA CSGQSGEPPNEQFF TGCAGCGGTCAATCCGGAGAGCCCCCCAATGAGCAGTTCTTC
15 TRBJ1-3 TRBV5-1 NA TRBD1 CASSLDRVSGNTIYF TGCGCCAGCAGCCTAGACAGGGTCTCTGGAAACACCATATATTTT
15 TRBJ1-5 TRBV7-2 NA TRBD1 CASSSTGGAFQPQHF TGTGCCAGCAGCTCTACAGGGGGCGCTTTTCAGCCCCAGCATTTT
14 TRBJ2-1 TRBV6-4 once NA CASSDSSWQGEQFF TGTGCCAGCAGTGACTCGAGTTGGCAGGGGGAGCAGTTCTTC
12 TRBJ1-1 TRBV5-6 NA NA CASSFEVDKAFF TGTGCCAGCAGCTTTGAGGTGGACAAAGCTTTCTTT
13 TRBJ2-1 TRBV6-5 NA NA CASSYSDFYEQFF TGTGCCAGCAGTTACTCGGACTTTTATGAGCAGTTCTTC
17 TRBJ2-2 TRBV11-2 NA TRBD2 CASSLDRLARSTGELFF TGTGCCAGCAGCTTAGACAGACTAGCAAGAAGCACCGGGGAGCTGTTTTTT